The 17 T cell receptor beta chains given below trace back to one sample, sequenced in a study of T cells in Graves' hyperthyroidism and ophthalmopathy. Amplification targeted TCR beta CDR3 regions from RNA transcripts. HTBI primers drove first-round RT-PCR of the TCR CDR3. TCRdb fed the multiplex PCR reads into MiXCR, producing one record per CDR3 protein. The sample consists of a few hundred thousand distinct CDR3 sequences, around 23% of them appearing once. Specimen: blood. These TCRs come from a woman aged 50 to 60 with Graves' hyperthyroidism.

The CDR3 nucleotides are TGTGCCAGCACCCGGGGGGCAAATCAGGACACCGGGGAGCTGTTTTTT. Protein product: CASTRGANQDTGELFF. J is TRBJ2-2 and V is TRBV27, with D perhaps TRBD2 (7 bases). Trimming removed 7 bases at V and 3 bases at J, with 18 bases between. The CDR3 extends over 16 amino acids. From germline, CDR1 is MNHEY and CDR2 SMNVEV (reference sequence).

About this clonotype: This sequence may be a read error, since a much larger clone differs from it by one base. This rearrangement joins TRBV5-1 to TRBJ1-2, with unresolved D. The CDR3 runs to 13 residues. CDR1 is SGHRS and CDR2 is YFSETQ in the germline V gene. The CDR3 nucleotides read TGTGCCGGCAGCTTGCAGACTAACTATGGCTACACCTTC. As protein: CAGSLQTNYGYTF.

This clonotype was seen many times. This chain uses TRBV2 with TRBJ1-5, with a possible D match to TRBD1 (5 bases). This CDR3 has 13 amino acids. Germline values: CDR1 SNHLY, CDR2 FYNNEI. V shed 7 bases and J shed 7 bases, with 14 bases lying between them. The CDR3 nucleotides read TGTGCCAGCAACCGGGACTTCGGGCAGCCCCAGCATTTT. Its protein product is CASNRDFGQPQHF.

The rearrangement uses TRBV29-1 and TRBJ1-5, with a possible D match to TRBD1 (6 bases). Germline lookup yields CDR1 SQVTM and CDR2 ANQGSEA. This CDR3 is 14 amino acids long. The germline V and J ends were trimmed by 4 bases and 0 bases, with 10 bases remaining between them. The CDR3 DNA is TGCAGCGTTGGAGACAGGAATAGCAATCAGCCCCAGCATTTT. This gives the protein CSVGDRNSNQPQHF.

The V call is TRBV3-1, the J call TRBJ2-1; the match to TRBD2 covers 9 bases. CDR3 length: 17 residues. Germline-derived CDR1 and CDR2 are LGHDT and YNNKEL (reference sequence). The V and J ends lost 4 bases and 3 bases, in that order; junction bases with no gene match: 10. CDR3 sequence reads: CASSLRIAGEVYNEQFF. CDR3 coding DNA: TGTGCCAGCAGCCTACGAATAGCGGGAGAGGTCTACAATGAGCAGTTCTTC.

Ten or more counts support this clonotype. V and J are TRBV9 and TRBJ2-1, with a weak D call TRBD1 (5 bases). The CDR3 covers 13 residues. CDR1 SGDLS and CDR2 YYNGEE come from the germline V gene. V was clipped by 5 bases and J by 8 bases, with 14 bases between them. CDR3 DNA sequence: TGTGCCAGCAGTGTGCAGGGTGGAGATGAGCAGTTCTTC. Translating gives CASSVQGGDEQFF.

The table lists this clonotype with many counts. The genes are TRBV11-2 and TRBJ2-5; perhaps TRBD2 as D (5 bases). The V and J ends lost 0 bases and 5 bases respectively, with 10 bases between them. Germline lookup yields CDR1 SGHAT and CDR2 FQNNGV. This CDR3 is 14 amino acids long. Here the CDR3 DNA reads TGTGCCAGCAGCTTAGATACCGGGGTGGAGACCCAGTACTTC. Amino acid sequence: CASSLDTGVETQYF. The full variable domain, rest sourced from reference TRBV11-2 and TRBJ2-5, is EAGVAQSPRYKIIEKRQSVAFWCNPISGHATLYWYQQILGQGPKLLIQFQNNGVVDDSQLPKDRFSAERLKGVDSTLKIQPAKLEDSAVYLCASSLDTGVETQYFGPGTRLLVL.

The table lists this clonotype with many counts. CDR3 nucleotides: TGTGCCTGGAGTGTTCCTTGGGGGGCGCCAGGCAATCAGCCCCAGCATTTT. Translation gives CAWSVPWGAPGNQPQHF. The rearrangement joins TRBV30 to TRBJ1-5, with TRBD1 as a possible D gene (6 bases). Germline CDR1 reads GTSNPN; CDR2 reads SVGIG (reference sequence). Trimming left V 0 bases short and J 2 bases short, with 17 bases between. This CDR3 has 17 amino acids.

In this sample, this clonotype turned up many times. The CDR3: CASSLAFSLAGGRNEQFF. The CDR3, as DNA: TGCGCCAGCAGCTTGGCCTTCTCGCTAGCGGGAGGTAGGAATGAGCAGTTCTTC. V gene TRBV5-1 combines with J gene TRBJ2-1; 11 nucleotides line up with TRBD2. The CDR3 totals 18 residues. Germline V gene lookup returns CDR1 SGHRS and CDR2 YFSETQ. V trimming: 0 bases; J trimming: 7 bases; junction bases outside the gene matches: 12. Full variable domain (outside the CDR3, taken from reference TRBV5-1 and TRBJ2-1): KAGVTQTPRYLIKTRGQQVTLSCSPISGHRSVSWYQQTPGQGLQFLFEYFSETQRNKGNFPGRFSGRQFSNSRSEMNVSTLELGDSALYLCASSLAFSLAGGRNEQFFGPGTRLTVL.

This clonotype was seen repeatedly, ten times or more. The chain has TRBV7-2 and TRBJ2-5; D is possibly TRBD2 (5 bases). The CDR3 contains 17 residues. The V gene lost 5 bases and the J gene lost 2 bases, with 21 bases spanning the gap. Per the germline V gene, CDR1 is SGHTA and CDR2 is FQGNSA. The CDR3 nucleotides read TGTGCCAGCAGCAAAGTGGTGCGGGCGGGCCTACAAGAGACCCAGTACTTC. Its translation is CASSKVVRAGLQETQYF.

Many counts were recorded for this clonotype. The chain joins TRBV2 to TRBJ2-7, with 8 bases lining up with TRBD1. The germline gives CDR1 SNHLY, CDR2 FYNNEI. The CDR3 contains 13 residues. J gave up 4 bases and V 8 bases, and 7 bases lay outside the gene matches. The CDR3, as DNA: TGTGCCAGCGGGGACAGGCCGAATTACGAGCAGTACTTC. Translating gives CASGDRPNYEQYF.

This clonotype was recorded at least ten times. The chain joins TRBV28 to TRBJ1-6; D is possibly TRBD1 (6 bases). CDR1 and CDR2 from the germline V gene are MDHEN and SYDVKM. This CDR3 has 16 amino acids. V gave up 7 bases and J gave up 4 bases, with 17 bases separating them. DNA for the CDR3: TGTGCCAGCACCTTACAGGGAATGACGTATAATTCACCCCTCCACTTT. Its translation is CASTLQGMTYNSPLHF.

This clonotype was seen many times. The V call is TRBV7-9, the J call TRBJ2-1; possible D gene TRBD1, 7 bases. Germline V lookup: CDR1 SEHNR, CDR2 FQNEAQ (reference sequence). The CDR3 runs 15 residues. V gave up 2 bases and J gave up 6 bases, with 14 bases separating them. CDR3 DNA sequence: TGTGCCAGCAGCTTACAGGGGGGACTGGGCAATGAGCAGTTCTTC. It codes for CASSLQGGLGNEQFF.

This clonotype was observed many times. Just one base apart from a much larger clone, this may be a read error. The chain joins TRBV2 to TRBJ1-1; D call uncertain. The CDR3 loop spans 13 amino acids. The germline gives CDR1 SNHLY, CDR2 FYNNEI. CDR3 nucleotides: TGTGCCAGCACAGTACGGATGAACACTGAAACTTTCTTT. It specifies CASTVRMNTETFF.

CDR3 sequence (DNA): TGTGCCACCAGTGATGCGGGAGACGTCACCGGGGAGCTGTTTTTT. The encoded protein is CATSDAGDVTGELFF. The rearrangement joins TRBV24-1 to TRBJ2-2, with TRBD2 matching over 7 bases. V was pared by 3 bases and J by 4 bases, with 4 bases of the junction left unmatched. The CDR3 contains 15 residues. The V gene's germline CDR1 is KGHDR and CDR2 SFDVKD.

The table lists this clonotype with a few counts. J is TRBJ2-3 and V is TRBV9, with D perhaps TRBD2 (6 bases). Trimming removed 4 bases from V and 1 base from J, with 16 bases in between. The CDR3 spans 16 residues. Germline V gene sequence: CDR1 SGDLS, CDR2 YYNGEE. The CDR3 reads CASSRLGGDRTDTQYF. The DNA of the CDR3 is TGTGCCAGCAGCCGCCTTGGCGGGGACCGCACAGATACGCAGTATTTT.

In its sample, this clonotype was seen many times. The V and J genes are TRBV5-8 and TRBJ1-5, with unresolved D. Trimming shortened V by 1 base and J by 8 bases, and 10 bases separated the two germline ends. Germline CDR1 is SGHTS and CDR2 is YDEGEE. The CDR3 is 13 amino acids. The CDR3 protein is CASSLSRKKPQHF. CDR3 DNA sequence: TGTGCCAGCAGCTTGAGCCGGAAAAAGCCCCAGCATTTT. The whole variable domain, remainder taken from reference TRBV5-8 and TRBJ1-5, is EAGVTQSPTHLIKTRGQQATLRCSPISGHTSVYWYQQALGLGLQFLLWYDEGEERNRGNFPPRFSGRQFPNYSSELNVNALELEDSALYLCASSLSRKKPQHFGDGTRLSIL.